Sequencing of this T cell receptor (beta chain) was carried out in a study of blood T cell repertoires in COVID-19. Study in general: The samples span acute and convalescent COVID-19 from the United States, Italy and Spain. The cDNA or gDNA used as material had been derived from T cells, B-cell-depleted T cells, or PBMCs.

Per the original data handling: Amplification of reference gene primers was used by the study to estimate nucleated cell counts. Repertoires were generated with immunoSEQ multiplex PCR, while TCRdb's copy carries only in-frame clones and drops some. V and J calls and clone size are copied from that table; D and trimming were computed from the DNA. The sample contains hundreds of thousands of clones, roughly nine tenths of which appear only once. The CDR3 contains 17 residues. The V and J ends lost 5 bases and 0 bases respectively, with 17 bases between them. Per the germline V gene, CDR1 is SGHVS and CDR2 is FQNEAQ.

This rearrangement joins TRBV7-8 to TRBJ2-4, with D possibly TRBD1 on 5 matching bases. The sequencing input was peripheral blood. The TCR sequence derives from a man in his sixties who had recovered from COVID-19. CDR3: CASSPGHNLVAKNIQYF. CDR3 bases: TGTGCCAGCAGCCCCGGACACAATTTGGTAGCCAAAAACATTCAGTACTTC.